The T cell receptor beta chain described here comes from a study of blood T cell repertoires in COVID-19. About the study: Spain, Italy and the United States supplied samples that represented acute and convalescent COVID-19. The analysed material was cDNA or gDNA that came from T cells, B-cell-depleted T cells, or PBMCs.

Study processing details: Estimates of nucleated cell counts were drawn from the amplification of reference gene primers. The method was immunoSEQ multiplex PCR; TCRdb's version includes in-frame clones alone and lacks a portion of them. V, J and clone size are those of that table, while D and trimming were read from the DNA. The sample carries over 350,000 clones, 80% to 90% recorded once. Before being deemed recovered, Cohort 3 donors had two negative PCRs, clearance, or symptom resolution. This receptor was identified in a woman aged 45-65 years who had recovered from COVID-19. What was sequenced was PBMCs or T cells enriched from blood (not recorded which).

This CDR3 reads CASSFQVGDEQFF. CDR3 coding DNA: TGTGCCAGCAGCTTCCAGGTAGGGGATGAGCAGTTCTTC. This chain connects TRBV7-3 to TRBJ2-1; TRBD1 might be the D (5 bases). The CDR3 has 13 residues. Germline CDR1 is SGHTA and CDR2 is FQGTGA. Trimming removed 3 bases at V and 8 bases at J, with 11 bases between.